There are many counts of the clone carrying this T cell receptor beta chain. Its antigen is unknown. Isolated RNA was reverse transcribed into cDNA used as the sequencing template. Some clones are missing from TCRdb's copy, which holds only in-frame ones; the method was immunoSEQ multiplex PCR. The table lists around 300,000 clones, around three fifths of them singletons. This sample's treatment: oral pan-JAK inhibitor, 5-10 mg twice daily. Trimming shortened V by 7 bases and J by 6 bases, and 17 bases separated the two germline ends. This CDR3 region has 14 residues. Looked up from germline, CDR1 is LNHDA and CDR2 is SQIVND (reference sequence). These data come from a study of CD8+ T cells in alopecia areata. Study-wide points: As there was one nonresponder, how baseline CD8+ expansion relates to response remains uncertain. Shared TCR sequences were less clear between patients than in mice, possibly partly from HLA diversity. Among the top 100, expanded CD8+ clones, as well as scalp clonality, were significantly decreased by tofacitinib.

V and J are TRBV19 and TRBJ2-3; D gene uncertain. The starting material was CD4+ T cells sorted from blood, obtained around week 54, from a patient treated with tofacitinib. The TCR comes from a human donor with alopecia areata. The CDR3 region is CASKRLGMEDTQYF. The CDR3 coding sequence is TGTGCCAGTAAGCGCTTGGGGATGGAGGATACGCAGTATTTT.